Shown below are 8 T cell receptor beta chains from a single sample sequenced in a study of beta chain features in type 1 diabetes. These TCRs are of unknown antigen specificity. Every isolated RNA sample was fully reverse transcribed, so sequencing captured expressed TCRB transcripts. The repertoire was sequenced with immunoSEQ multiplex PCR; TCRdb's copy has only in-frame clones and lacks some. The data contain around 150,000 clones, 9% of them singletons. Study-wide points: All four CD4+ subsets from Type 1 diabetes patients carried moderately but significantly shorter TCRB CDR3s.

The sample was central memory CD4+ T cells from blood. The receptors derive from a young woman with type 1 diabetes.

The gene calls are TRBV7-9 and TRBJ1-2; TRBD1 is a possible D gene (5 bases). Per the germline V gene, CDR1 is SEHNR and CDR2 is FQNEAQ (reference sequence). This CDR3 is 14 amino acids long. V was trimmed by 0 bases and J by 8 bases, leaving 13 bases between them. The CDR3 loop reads CASSLASQGRGYTF. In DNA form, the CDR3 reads TGTGCCAGCAGCTTAGCTAGCCAGGGTAGAGGCTACACCTTC.

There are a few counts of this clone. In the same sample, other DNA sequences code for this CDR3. The CDR3 sequence is CASSFPDQPQHF. As DNA, the CDR3 is TGTGCCAGCAGCTTTCCAGATCAGCCCCAGCATTTT. The chain carries TRBV7-9 and TRBJ1-5; no clear D gene. V was cut by 3 bases and J by 5 bases, with 5 bases left in between. This CDR3 region has 12 residues. Germline CDR1 SEHNR, CDR2 FQNEAQ (reference sequence).

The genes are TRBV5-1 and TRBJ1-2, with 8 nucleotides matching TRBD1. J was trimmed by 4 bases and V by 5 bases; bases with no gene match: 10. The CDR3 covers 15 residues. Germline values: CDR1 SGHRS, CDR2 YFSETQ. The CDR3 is CASSPGGEVSYGYTF. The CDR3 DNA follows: TGCGCCAGCAGTCCAGGGGGCGAGGTGTCCTATGGCTACACCTTC.

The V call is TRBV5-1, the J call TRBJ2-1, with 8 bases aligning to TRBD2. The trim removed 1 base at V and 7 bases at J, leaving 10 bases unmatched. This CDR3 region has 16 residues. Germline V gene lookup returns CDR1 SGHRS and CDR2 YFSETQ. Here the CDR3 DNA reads TGCGCCAGCAGCTTGTTACTAGCGGAGGGCGGGAATGAGCAGTTCTTC. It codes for CASSLLLAEGGNEQFF.

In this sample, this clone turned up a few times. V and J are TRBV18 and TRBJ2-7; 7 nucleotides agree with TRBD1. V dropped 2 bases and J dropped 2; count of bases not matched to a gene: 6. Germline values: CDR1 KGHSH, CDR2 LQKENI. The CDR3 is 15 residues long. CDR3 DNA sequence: TGTGCCAGCTCACCATTACCCGGACAGGCCTACGAGCAGTACTTC. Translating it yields CASSPLPGQAYEQYF. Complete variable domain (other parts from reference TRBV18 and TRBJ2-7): NAGVMQNPRHLVRRRGQEARLRCSPMKGHSHVYWYRQLPEEGLKFMVYLQKENIIDESGMPKERFSAEFPKEGPSILRIQQVVRGDSAAYFCASSPLPGQAYEQYFGPGTRLTVT.

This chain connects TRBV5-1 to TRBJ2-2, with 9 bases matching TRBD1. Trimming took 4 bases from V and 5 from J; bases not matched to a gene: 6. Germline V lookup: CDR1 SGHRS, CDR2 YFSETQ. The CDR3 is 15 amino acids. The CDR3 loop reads CASSGTGLGTGELFF. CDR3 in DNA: TGCGCCAGCAGCGGGACAGGGTTGGGGACCGGGGAGCTGTTTTTT.

CDR3 bases: TGTGCCAGCTCACCATCAGGGGTTGACGGGGCCAACGTCCTGACTTTC. It encodes CASSPSGVDGANVLTF. The chain employs TRBV18 and TRBJ2-6; D may be TRBD1 (6 bases). Germline-derived CDR1 and CDR2 are KGHSH and LQKENI. Trimming removed 2 bases from V and 4 bases from J, with 12 bases in between. The length of the CDR3 is 16 residues. The variable domain in full, completed from reference TRBV18 and TRBJ2-6, reads NAGVMQNPRHLVRRRGQEARLRCSPMKGHSHVYWYRQLPEEGLKFMVYLQKENIIDESGMPKERFSAEFPKEGPSILRIQQVVRGDSAAYFCASSPSGVDGANVLTFGAGSRLTVL.

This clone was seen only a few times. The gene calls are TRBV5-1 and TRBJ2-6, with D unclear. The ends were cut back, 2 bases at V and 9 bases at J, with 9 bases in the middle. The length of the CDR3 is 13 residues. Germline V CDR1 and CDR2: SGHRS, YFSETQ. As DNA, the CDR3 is TGCGCCAGCAGCTTCGAAGGAGACAACGTCCTGACTTTC. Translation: CASSFEGDNVLTF.